This record covers a single TCR beta chain. Its antigen is undetermined. V was cut by 7 bases and J by 0 bases, with 13 bases left in between. Germline CDR1 MNHEY, CDR2 SVGAGI. The CDR3 length is 15 residues. The repertoire was sequenced with immunoSEQ multiplex PCR; TCRdb's copy has only in-frame clones and lacks some. Among roughly 29,000 clones listed, 65% were seen once. The data derive from a study of vaccination effects on CD4 cells after COVID-19. The wider study: A density of roughly 2 million PBMC per well was used; these cells were cultured with about 10 IU/ml IL-2 and around 9.6 ug/ml peptides. Study results and limitations: Few convalescent patients were included, and no early post-infection timepoints were sampled.

Having been cultured for ten to eleven days, the cells underwent CD4+ T cell isolation. Fresh IL-2-containing medium replaced half the medium on days 3 and 7. This clonotype was obtained from a human donor who received a COVID-19 vaccine. The specimen comprised CD4+ T cells from PBMCs cultured without peptide, sampled before COVID-19 vaccination. The chain is built from TRBV6-5 and TRBJ1-5, with D tentatively TRBD1 (5 bases). CDR3 loop: CASMPGRVSNQPQHF. CDR3 nucleotides: TGTGCCAGCATGCCGGGACGGGTTAGCAATCAGCCCCAGCATTTT.